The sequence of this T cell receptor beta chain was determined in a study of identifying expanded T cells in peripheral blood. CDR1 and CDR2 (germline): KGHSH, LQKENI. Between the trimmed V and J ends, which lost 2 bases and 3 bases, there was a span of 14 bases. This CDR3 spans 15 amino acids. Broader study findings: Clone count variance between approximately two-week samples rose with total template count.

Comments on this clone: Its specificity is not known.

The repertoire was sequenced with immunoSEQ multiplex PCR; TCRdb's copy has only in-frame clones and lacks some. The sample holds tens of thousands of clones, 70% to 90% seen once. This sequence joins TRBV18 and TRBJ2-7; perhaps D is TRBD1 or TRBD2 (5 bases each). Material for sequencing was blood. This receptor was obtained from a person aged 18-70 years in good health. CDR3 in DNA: TGTGCCAGCTCACCAGTGGGACCTTCTTACTACGAGCAGTACTTC. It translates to CASSPVGPSYYEQYF.